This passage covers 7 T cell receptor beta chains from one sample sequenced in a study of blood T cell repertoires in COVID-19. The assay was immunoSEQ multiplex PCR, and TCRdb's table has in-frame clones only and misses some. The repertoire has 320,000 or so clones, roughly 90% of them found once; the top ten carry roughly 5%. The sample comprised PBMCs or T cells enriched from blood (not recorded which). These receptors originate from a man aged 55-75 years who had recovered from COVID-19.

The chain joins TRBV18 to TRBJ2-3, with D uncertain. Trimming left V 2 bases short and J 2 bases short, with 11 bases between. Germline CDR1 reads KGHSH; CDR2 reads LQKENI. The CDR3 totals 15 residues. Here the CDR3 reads CASSPAQRNTDTQYF. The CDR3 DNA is TGTGCCAGCTCACCAGCACAGAGAAACACAGATACGCAGTATTTT.

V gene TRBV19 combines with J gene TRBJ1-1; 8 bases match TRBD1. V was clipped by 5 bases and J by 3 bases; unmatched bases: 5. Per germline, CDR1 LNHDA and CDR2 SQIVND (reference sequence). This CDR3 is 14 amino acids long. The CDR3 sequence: CASSVYRGDTEAFF. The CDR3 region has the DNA TGTGCCAGTAGTGTATACAGGGGGGACACTGAAGCTTTCTTT.

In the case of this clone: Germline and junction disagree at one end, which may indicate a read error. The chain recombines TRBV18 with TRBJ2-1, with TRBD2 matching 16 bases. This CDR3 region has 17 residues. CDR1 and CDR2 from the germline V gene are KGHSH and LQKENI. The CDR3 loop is CASSPPGLAGGPNEQFF. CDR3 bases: TGTGCCAGCTCCCCACCGGGACTAGCGGGAGGGCCGAATGAGCAGTTCTTC.

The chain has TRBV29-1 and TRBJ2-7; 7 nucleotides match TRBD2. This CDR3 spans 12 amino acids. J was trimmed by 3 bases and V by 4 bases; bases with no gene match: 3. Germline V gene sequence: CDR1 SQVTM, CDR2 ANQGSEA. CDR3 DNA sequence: TGCAGCGTTGTGGGCGGGAGCTACGAGCAGTACTTC. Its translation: CSVVGGSYEQYF.

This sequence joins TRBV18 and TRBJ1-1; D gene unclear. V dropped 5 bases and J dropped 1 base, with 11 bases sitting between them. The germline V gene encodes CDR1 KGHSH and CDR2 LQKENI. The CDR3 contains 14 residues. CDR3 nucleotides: TGTGCCAGCTCAGCCGACTTTCGGAACACTGAAGCTTTCTTT. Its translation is CASSADFRNTEAFF. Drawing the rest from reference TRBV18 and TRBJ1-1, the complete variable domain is NAGVMQNPRHLVRRRGQEARLRCSPMKGHSHVYWYRQLPEEGLKFMVYLQKENIIDESGMPKERFSAEFPKEGPSILRIQQVVRGDSAAYFCASSADFRNTEAFFGQGTRLTVV.

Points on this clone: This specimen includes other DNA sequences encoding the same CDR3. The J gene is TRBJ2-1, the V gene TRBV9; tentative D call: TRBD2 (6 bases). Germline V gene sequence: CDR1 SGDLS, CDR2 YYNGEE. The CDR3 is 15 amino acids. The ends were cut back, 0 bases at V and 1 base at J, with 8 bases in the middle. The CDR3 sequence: CASSVAEGSYNEQFF. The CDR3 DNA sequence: TGTGCCAGCAGCGTAGCGGAGGGATCCTACAATGAGCAGTTCTTC.

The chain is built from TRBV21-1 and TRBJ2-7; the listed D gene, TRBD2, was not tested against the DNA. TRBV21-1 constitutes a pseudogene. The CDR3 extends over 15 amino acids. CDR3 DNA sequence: TGTGCCAGCAGCAAAGATAGCTCTCCTTCCTACGAGCAGTACTTC. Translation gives CASSKDSSPSYEQYF.